This T cell receptor (beta chain) is from a study of beta chain features in type 1 diabetes. At the level of the study: Healthy donors and patients showed comparable age, gender and cell yields.

Expressed TCRB transcripts were sequenced because the isolated RNA had all been reverse transcribed beforehand. This table comes from immunoSEQ multiplex PCR, and its TCRdb copy is limited to in-frame clones, with some not included. This table has roughly 47,000 clones, 35% to 55% appearing once. The length of the CDR3 is 14 residues. Trimming removed 5 bases from V and 3 bases from J, with 11 bases in between. CDR1 and CDR2 (germline): SGHTA, FQGTGA. Notes on this clone: The antigen is unknown.

General study findings and limits: PCR might show a preference for shorter templates, equally across patients and controls. Type 1 diabetes patients showed a moderate but significant shortening of TCRB CDR3s in all four CD4+ subsets.

What was sequenced was stem cell memory CD4+ T cells from blood. The sequence derives from a man younger than 40 with type 1 diabetes. The chain combines TRBV7-3 with TRBJ1-3, with D possibly TRBD1 on 5 matching bases. The CDR3 protein is CASSAIRGGNTIYF. CDR3 nucleotides: TGTGCCAGCAGCGCCATAAGGGGTGGAAACACCATATATTTT.